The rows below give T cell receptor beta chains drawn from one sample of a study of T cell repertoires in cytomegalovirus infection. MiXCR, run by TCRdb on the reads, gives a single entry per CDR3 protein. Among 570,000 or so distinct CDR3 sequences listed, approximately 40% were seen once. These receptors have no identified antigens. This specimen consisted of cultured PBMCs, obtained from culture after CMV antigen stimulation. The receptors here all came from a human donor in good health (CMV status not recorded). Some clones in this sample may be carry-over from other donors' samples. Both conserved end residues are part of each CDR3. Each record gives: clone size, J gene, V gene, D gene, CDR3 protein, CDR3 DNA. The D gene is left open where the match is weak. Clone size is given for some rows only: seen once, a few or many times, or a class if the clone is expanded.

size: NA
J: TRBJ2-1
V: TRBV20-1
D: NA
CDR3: CSVGPPSYNEQFF
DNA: TGCAGTGTGGGCCCCCCCTCCTACAATGAGCAGTTCTTC

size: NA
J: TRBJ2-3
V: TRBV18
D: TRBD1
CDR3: CASSPGQITDTQYF
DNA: TGTGCCAGCTCACCGGGACAGATCACAGATACGCAGTATTTT

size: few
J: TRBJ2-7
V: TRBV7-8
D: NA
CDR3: CASSVAGARLYYEQYF
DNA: TGTGCCAGCAGCGTTGCCGGGGCCAGGCTCTACTACGAGCAGTACTTC

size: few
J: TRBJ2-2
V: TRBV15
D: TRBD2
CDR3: CATSRDRGAGGTGELFF
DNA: TGTGCCACCAGCAGAGATCGGGGAGCGGGAGGCACCGGGGAGCTGTTTTTT

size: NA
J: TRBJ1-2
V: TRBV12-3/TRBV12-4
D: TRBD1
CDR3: CASGQGYGYTF
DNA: TGTGCCAGCGGACAGGGATATGGCTACACCTTC

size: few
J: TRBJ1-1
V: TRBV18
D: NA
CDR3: CASSPLEGAEAFF
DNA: TGTGCCAGCTCACCCCTAGAGGGTGCTGAAGCTTTCTTT

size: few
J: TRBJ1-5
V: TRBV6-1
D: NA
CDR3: CASSAGLPHYSNQPQHF
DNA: TGTGCCAGCAGCGCAGGGCTTCCCCATTATAGCAATCAGCCCCAGCATTTT

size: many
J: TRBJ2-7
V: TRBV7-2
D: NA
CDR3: CASSYSAGGGYEQYF
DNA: TGTGCCAGCAGTTATAGCGCCGGAGGAGGCTACGAGCAGTACTTC

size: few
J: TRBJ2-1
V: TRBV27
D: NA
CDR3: CASSPLTTRTAYNEQFF
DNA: TGTGCCAGCAGCCCCCTTACCACACGGACAGCCTACAATGAGCAGTTCTTC

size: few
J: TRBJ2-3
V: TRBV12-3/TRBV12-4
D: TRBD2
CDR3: CASSSVGLPLTDTQYF
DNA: TGTGCCAGCAGCTCAGTGGGACTACCTCTCACAGATACGCAGTATTTT

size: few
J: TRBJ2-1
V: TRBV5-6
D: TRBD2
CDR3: CASSPKTSGGLEQFF
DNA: TGTGCCAGCAGCCCAAAGACTAGCGGGGGATTGGAGCAGTTCTTC

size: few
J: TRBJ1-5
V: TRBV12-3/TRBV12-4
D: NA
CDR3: CASRLARGQPQHF
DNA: TGTGCCAGCAGGCTCGCCAGGGGCCAGCCCCAGCATTTT

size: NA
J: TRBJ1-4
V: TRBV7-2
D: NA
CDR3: CASSWQGSTNEKLFF
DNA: TGTGCCAGCAGCTGGCAGGGGTCAACTAATGAAAAACTGTTTTTT

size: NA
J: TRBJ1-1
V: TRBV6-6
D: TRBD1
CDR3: CASSTGQGASTEAFF
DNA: TGTGCCAGCAGTACGGGACAGGGGGCTAGTACTGAAGCTTTCTTT

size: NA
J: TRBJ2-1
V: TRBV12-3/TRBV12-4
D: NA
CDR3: CASSSLRRADEQFF
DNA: TGTGCCAGCAGTTCCTTGCGGAGGGCGGATGAGCAGTTCTTC

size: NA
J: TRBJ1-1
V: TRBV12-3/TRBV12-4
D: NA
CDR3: CASSLLPRREAFF
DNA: TGTGCCAGCAGTTTATTACCCCGTCGGGAAGCTTTCTTT

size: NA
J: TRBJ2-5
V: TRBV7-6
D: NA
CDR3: CASSRGTVQETQYF
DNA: TGTGCCAGCAGCCGGGGGACAGTCCAAGAGACCCAGTACTTC

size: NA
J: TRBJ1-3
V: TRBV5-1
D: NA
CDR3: CASSLEGLSWGSGNTIYF
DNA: TGCGCCAGCAGCTTAGAAGGTCTGTCCTGGGGCTCTGGAAACACCATATATTTT

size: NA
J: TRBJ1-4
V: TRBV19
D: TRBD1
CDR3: CASSPRDREKLFF
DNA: TGTGCCAGTAGTCCCCGGGACAGGGAAAAACTGTTTTTT

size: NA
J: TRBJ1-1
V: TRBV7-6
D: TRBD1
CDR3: CATTQGVNTEAFF
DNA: TGTGCCACTACACAGGGGGTGAACACTGAAGCTTTCTTT

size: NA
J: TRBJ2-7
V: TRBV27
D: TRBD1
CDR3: CASSLLDRGPGEQYF
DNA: TGTGCCAGCAGTTTATTGGACAGGGGGCCTGGCGAGCAGTACTTC

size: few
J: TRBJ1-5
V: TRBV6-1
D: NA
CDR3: CASSEQGYSNQPQHF
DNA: TGTGCCAGCAGTGAGCAGGGTTATAGCAATCAGCCCCAGCATTTT

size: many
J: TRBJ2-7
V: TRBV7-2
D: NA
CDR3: CASSANGGPLAEQYF
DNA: TGTGCCAGCAGCGCAAACGGGGGACCCCTTGCCGAGCAGTACTTC

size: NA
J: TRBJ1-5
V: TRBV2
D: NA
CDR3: CASSESTVYQPQHF
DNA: TGTGCCAGCAGTGAGTCTACAGTCTATCAGCCCCAGCATTTT

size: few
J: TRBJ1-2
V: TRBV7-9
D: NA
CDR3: CASSPWTDNYGYTF
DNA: TGTGCCAGCAGCCCCTGGACAGACAATTATGGCTACACCTTC

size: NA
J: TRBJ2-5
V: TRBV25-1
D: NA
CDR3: CASSSQGPLYF
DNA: TGTGCCAGCAGTAGCCAGGGGCCCCTGTACTTC

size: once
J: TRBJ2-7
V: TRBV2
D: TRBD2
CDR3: CASSGGGTRYEQYF
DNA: TGTGCCAGCAGTGGGGGGGGAACCCGCTACGAGCAGTACTTC

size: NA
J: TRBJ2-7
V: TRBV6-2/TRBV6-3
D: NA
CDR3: CASRKGSTYEQYF
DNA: TGTGCCAGCAGAAAGGGCAGCACCTACGAGCAGTACTTC

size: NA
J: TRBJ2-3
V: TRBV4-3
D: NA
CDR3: CASSQDYRSSTDTQYF
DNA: TGCGCCAGCAGCCAAGACTACCGCTCTAGTACAGATACGCAGTATTTT

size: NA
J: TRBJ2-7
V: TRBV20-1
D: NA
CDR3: CSAQRDDRVAYEQYF
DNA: TGCAGTGCACAGCGGGATGACAGGGTAGCCTACGAGCAGTACTTC

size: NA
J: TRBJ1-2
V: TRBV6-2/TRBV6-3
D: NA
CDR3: CASTPGVYGYTF
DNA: TGTGCCAGCACACCAGGGGTCTATGGCTACACCTTC

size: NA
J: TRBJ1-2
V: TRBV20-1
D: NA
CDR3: CSARTNYGYTF
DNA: TGCAGTGCTAGGACAAACTATGGCTACACCTTC

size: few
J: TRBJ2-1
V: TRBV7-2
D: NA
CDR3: CASSLSGTGNEQFF
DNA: TGTGCCAGCAGCTTATCGGGGACTGGAAATGAGCAGTTCTTC

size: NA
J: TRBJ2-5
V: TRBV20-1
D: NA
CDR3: CSAREGWEETQYF
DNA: TGCAGTGCTAGAGAGGGTTGGGAAGAGACCCAGTACTTC

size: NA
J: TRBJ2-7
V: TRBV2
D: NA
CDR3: CASSQGPYEQYF
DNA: TGTGCCAGCAGCCAAGGACCCTACGAGCAGTACTTC

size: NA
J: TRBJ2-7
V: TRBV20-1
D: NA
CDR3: CSAGTGREQYF
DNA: TGCAGTGCGGGTACAGGGCGCGAGCAGTACTTC

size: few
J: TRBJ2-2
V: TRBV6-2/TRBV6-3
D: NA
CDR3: CASRPTGAGTGELFF
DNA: TGTGCCAGCAGACCCACCGGGGCAGGCACCGGGGAGCTGTTTTTT

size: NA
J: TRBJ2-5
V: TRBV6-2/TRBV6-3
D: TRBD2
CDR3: CASSYSPGLVLETQYF
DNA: TGTGCCAGCAGTTACTCGCCGGGACTAGTCCTCGAGACCCAGTACTTC

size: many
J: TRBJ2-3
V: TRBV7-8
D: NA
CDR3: CASSSAYREGGDTQYF
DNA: TGTGCCAGCAGTTCTGCTTATCGGGAAGGGGGGGATACGCAGTATTTT

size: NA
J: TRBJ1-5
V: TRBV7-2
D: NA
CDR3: CASSLGGPGAQHF
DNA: TGTGCCAGCAGCTTAGGGGGGCCCGGAGCCCAGCATTTT